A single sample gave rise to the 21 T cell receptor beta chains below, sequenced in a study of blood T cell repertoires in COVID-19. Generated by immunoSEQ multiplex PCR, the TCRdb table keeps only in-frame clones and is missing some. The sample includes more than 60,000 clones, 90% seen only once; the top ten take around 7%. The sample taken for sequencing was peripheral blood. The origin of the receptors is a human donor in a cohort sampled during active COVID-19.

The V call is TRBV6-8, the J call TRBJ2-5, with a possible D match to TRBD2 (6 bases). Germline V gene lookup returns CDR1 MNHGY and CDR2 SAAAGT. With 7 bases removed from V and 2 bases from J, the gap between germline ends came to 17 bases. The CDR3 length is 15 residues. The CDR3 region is CASISGPGQQETQYF. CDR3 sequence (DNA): TGTGCCAGCATAAGCGGGCCAGGTCAACAAGAGACCCAGTACTTC.

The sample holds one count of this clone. The CDR3 is CASSSLPLMGGGAIDTQYF. In DNA form, the CDR3 reads TGTGCCAGCAGCTCCCTCCCCCTCATGGGCGGGGGGGCTATAGATACGCAGTATTTT. The chain has TRBV9 and TRBJ2-3; TRBD2 matches at 9 bases. The J segment lost 5 bases and the V segment lost 4 bases, leaving 20 bases of the junction unmatched. The CDR3 is 19 amino acids. Germline CDR1 SGDLS, CDR2 YYNGEE.

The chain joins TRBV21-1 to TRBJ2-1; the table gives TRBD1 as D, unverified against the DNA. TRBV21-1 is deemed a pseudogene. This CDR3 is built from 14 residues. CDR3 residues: CASSAWDRDNEQFF. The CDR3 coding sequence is TGTGCCAGCAGCGCCTGGGACAGGGACAATGAGCAGTTCTTC.

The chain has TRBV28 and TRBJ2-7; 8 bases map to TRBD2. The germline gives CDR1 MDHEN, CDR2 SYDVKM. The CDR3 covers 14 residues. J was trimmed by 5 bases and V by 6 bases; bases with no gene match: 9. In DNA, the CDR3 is TGTGCCAGCAGCCGCCGGGGGGGGCGAGACGAGCAGTACTTC. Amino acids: CASSRRGGRDEQYF.

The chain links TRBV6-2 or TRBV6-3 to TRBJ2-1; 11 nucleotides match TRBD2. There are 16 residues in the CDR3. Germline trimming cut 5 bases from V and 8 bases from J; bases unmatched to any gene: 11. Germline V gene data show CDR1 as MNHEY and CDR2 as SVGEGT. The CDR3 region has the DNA TGTGCCAGCAGTACCTTCCCTCTAGCGGGGGGAGATGAGCAGTTCTTC. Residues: CASSTFPLAGGDEQFF.

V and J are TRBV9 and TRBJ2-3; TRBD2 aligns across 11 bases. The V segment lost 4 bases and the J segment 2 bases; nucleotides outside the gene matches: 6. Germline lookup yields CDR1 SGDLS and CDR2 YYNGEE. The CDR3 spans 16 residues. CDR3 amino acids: CASSPRTSGPTDTQYF. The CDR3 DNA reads TGTGCCAGCAGCCCCCGGACTAGCGGGCCCACAGATACGCAGTATTTT.

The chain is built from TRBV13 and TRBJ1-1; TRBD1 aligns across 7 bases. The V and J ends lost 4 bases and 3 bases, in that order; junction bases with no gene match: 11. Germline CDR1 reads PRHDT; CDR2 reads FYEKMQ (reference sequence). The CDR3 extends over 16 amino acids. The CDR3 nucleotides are TGTGCCAGCAGCTCACCGGTTGCGACAGGGTACACTGAAGCTTTCTTT. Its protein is CASSSPVATGYTEAFF.

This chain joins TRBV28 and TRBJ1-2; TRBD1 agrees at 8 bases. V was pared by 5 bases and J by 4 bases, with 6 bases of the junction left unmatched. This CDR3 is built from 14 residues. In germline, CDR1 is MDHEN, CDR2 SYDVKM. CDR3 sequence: CASSIHRGAYGYTF. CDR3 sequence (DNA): TGTGCCAGCAGTATTCACAGGGGGGCCTATGGCTACACCTTC.

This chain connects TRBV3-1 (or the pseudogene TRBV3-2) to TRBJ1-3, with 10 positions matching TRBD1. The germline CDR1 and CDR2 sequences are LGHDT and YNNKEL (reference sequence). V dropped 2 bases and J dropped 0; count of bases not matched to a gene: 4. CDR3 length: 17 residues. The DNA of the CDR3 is TGTGCCAGCAGCCAATACGGGACAGGGGTCTCTGGAAACACCATATATTTT. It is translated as CASSQYGTGVSGNTIYF.

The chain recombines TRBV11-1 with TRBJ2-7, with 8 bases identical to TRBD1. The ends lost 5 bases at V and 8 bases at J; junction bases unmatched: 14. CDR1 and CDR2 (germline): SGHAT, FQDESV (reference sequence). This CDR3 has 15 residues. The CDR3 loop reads CASSPPGTGTTKQYF. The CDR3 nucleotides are TGTGCCAGCAGCCCACCCGGGACAGGAACTACGAAGCAGTACTTC.

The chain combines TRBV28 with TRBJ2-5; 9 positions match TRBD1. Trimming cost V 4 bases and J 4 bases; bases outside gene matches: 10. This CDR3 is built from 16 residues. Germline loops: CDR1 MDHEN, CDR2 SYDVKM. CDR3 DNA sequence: TGTGCCAGCAGTTCACCCACAGGGGGCGAGAGAGAGACCCAGTACTTC. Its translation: CASSSPTGGERETQYF.

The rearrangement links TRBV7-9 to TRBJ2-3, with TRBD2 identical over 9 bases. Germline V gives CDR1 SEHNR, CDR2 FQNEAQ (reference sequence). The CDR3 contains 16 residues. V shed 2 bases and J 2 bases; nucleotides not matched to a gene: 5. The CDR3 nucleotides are TGTGCCAGCAGCTTATTTCAGCGGGGGGCCACAGATACGCAGTATTTT. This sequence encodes CASSLFQRGATDTQYF.

The CDR3 nucleotides read TGTGCCACCTCCAGCGCAGCGGGTGAGCCGGACACCATATATTTT. Protein product: CATSSAAGEPDTIYF. The chain joins TRBV25-1 to TRBJ1-3; D gene ambiguous. Germline V gene lookup returns CDR1 MGHDK and CDR2 SYGVNS. V was pared by 10 bases and J by 8 bases, with 24 bases between. The CDR3 runs to 15 residues.

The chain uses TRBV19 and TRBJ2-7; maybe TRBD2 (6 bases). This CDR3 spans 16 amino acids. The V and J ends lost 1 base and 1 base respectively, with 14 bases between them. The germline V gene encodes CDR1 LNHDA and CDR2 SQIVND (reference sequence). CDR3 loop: CASSIAWPGRSYEQYF. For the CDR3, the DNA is TGTGCCAGTAGTATAGCTTGGCCAGGGAGGTCCTACGAGCAGTACTTC.

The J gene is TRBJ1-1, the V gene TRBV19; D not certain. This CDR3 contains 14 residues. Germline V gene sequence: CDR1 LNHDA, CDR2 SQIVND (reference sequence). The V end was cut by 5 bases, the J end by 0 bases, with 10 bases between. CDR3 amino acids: CASSYPGMNTEAFF. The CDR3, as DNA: TGTGCCAGTAGTTATCCGGGGATGAACACTGAAGCTTTCTTT. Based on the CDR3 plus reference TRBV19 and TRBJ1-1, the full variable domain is DGGITQSPKYLFRKEGQNVTLSCEQNLNHDAMYWYRQDPGQGLRLIYYSQIVNDFQKGDIAEGYSVSREKKESFPLTVTSAQKNPTAFYLCASSYPGMNTEAFFGQGTRLTVV.

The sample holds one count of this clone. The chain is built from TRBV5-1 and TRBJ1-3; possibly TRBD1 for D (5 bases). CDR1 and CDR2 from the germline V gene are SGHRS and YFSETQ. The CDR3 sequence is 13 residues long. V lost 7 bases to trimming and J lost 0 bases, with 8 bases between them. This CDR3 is CASSGDSGNTIYF. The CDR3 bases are TGCGCCAGCTCGGGGGACTCTGGAAACACCATATATTTT. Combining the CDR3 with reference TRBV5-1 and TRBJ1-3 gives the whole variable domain KAGVTQTPRYLIKTRGQQVTLSCSPISGHRSVSWYQQTPGQGLQFLFEYFSETQRNKGNFPGRFSGRQFSNSRSEMNVSTLELGDSALYLCASSGDSGNTIYFGEGSWLTVV.

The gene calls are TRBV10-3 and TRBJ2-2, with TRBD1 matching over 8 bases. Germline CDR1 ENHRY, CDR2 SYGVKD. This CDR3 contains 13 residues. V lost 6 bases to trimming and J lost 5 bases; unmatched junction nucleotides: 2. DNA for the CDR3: TGTGCCATCAGAGGACAGGGAACCGGGGAGCTGTTTTTT. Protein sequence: CAIRGQGTGELFF.

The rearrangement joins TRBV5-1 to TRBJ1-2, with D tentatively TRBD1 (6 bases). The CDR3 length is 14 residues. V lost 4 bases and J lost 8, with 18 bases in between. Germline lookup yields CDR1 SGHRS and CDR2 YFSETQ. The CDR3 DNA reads TGCGCCAGCAGCCCGGGACATCCGGATTGGGGCTACACCTTC. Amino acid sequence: CASSPGHPDWGYTF.

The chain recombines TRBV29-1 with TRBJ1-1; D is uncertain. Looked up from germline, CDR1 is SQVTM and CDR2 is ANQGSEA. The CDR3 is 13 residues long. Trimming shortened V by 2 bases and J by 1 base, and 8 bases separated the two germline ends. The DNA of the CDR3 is TGCAGCGTTGAATGGGCAGGGAACACTGAAGCTTTCTTT. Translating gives CSVEWAGNTEAFF.

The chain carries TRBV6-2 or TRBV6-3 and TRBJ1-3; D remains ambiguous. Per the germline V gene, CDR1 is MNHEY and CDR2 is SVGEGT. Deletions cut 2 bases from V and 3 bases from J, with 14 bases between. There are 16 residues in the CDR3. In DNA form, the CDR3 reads TGTGCCAGCAGTTACCCACAGTTGCTCCTTGGAAACACCATATATTTT. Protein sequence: CASSYPQLLLGNTIYF.

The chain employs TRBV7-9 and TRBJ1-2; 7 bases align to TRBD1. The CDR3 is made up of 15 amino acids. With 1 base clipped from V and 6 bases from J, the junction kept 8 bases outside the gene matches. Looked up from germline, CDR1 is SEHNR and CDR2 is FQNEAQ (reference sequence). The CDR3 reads CASSLGPDRIDGYTF. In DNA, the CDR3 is TGTGCCAGCAGCTTAGGCCCGGACAGGATTGATGGCTACACCTTC.